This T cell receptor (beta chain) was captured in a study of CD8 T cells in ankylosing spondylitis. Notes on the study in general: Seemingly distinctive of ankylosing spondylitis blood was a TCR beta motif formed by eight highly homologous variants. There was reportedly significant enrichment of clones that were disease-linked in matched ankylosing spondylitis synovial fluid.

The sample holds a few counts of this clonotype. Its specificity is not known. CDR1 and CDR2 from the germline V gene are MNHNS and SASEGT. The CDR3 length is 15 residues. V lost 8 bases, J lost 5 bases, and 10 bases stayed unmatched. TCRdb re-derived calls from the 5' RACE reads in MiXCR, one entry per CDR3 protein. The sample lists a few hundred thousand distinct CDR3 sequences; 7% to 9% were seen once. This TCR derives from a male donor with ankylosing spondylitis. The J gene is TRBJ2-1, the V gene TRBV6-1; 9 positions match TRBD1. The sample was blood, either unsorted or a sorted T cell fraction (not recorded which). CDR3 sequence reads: CASYRGRGGNNEQFF. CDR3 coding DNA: TGTGCCAGCTACAGGGGGCGTGGGGGGAACAATGAGCAGTTCTTC.